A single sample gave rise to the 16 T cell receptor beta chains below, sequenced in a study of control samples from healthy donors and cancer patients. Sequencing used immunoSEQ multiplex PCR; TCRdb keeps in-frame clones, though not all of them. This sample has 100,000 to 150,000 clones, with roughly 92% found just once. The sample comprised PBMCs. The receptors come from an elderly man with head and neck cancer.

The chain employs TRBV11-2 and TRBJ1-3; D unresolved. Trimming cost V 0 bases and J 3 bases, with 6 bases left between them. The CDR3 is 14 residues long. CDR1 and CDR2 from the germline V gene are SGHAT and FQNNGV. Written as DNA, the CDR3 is TGTGCCAGCAGCTTAGACAGGCTTGGAAACACCATATATTTT. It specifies CASSLDRLGNTIYF.

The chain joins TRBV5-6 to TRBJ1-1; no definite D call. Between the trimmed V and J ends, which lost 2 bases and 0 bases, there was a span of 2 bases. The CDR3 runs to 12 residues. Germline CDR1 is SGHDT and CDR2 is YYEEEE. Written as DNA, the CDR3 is TGTGCCAGCAGCTTAGTGAACACTGAAGCTTTCTTT. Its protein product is CASSLVNTEAFF.

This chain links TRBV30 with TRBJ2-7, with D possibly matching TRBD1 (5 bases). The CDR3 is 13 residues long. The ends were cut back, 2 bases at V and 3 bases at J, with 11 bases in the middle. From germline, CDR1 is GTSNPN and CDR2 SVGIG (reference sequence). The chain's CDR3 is CAWSPQENYEQYF. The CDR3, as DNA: TGTGCCTGGAGTCCACAGGAGAACTACGAGCAGTACTTC.

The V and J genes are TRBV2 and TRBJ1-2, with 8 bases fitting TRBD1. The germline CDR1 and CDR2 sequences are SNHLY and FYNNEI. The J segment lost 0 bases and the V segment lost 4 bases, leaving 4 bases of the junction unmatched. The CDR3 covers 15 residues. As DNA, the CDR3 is TGTGCCAGCAGTGGACAGGGGCCTACTAACTATGGCTACACCTTC. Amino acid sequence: CASSGQGPTNYGYTF.

CDR3 amino acids: CASRPDTGELFF. The CDR3 DNA reads TGTGCCAGCAGACCCGACACCGGGGAGCTGTTTTTT. The chain couples TRBV12-3 or TRBV12-4 to TRBJ2-2; no definite D call. Deletions cut 6 bases from V and 3 bases from J, with 5 bases between. This CDR3 has 12 residues.

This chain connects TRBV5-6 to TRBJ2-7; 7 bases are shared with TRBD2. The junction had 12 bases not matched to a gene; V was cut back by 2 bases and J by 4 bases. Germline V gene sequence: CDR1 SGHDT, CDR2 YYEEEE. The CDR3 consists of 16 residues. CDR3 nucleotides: TGTGCCAGCAGCTTCGCCTTGGCTAGCGGCCCATACGAGCAGTACTTC. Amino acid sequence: CASSFALASGPYEQYF.

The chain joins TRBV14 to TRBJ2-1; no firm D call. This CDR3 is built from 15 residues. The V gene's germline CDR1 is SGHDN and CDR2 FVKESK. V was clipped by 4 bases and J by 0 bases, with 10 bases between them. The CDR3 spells CASSRRSSSYNEQFF. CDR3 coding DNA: TGTGCCAGCAGCCGGCGTAGTAGCTCCTACAATGAGCAGTTCTTC.

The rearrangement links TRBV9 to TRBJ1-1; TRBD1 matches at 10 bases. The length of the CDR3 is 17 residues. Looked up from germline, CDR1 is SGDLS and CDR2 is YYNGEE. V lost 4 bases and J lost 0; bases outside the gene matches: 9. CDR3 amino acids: CASSPRQGANMNTEAFF. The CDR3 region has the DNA TGTGCCAGCAGCCCAAGACAGGGGGCGAACATGAACACTGAAGCTTTCTTT. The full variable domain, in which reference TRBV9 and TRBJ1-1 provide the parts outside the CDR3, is DSGVTQTPKHLITATGQRVTLRCSPRSGDLSVYWYQQSLDQGLQFLIQYYNGEERAKGNILERFSAQQFPDLHSELNLSSLELGDSALYFCASSPRQGANMNTEAFFGQGTRLTVV.

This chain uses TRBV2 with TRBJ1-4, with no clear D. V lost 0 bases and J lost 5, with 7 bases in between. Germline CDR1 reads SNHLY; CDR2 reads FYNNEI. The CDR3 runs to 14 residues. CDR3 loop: CASSEASPNEKLFF. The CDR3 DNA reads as TGTGCCAGCAGTGAAGCAAGCCCGAATGAAAAACTGTTTTTT.

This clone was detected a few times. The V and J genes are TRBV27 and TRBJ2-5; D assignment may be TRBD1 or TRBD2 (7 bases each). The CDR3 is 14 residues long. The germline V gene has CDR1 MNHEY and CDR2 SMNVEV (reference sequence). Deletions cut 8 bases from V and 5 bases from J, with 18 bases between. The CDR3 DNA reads TGTGCCAGCGGCTTACAGGGGAGGGGGGAGACCCAGTACTTC. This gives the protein CASGLQGRGETQYF.

The CDR3, as DNA: TGCGCCAGCAGTCTAGCGGGGGGGCACCAAGAGACCCAGTACTTC. Translated, it gives CASSLAGGHQETQYF. This chain connects TRBV10-2 to TRBJ2-5, with 12 bases identical to TRBD2. This CDR3 is built from 15 residues. With V trimmed by 5 bases and J by 0 bases, 1 base remained unmatched. Germline CDR1 and CDR2: WSHSY and SAAADI.

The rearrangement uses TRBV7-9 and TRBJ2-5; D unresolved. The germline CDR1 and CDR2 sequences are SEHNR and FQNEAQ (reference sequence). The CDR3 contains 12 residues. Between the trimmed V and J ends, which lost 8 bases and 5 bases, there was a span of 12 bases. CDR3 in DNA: TGTGCCAGCCGGTGGGTGGATGAGACCCAGTACTTC. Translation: CASRWVDETQYF.

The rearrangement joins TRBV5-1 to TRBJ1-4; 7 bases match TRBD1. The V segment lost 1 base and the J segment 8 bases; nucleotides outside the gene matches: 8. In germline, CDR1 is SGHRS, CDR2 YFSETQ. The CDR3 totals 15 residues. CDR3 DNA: TGCGCCAGCAGCTTGCCCCAGGCAGGGGGAGAAAAACTGTTTTTT. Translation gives CASSLPQAGGEKLFF. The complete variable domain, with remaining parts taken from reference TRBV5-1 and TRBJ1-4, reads KAGVTQTPRYLIKTRGQQVTLSCSPISGHRSVSWYQQTPGQGLQFLFEYFSETQRNKGNFPGRFSGRQFSNSRSEMNVSTLELGDSALYLCASSLPQAGGEKLFFGSGTQLSVL.

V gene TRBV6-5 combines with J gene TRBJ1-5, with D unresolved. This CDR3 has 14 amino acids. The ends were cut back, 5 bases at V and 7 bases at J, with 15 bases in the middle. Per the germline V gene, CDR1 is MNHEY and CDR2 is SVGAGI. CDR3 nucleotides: TGTGCCAGCAGTCTTACAGAATCGCGCCAGCCCCAGCATTTT. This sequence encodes CASSLTESRQPQHF.

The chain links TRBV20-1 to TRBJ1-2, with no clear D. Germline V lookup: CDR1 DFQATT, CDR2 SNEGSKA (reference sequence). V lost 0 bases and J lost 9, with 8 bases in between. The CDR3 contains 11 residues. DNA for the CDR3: TGCAGTGCTAGAGAGCTTAAGAGCTACACCTTC. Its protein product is CSARELKSYTF.

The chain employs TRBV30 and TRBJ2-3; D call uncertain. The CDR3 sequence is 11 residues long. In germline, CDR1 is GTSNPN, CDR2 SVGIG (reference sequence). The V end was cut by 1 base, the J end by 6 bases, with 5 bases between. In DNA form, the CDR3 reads TGTGCCTGGAGTGCGGAGGATACGCAGTATTTT. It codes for CAWSAEDTQYF.